This T cell receptor beta chain was sequenced in a study of CD8+ T cells in alopecia areata. Study results and limitations: It was observed that many expanded lesional clones persisted in scalp and blood during tofacitinib.

CDR1 and CDR2 (germline): SGHAT, FQNNGV. CDR3 size: 13 residues. J was trimmed by 2 bases and V by 8 bases; bases with no gene match: 5. Sequencing used cDNA as its template, made by extracting RNA and reverse transcribing it. Here immunoSEQ multiplex PCR was the method, and the copy in TCRdb shows in-frame clones only, minus some. The profile shows over 150,000 clones, roughly 53% of them singletons. This clone was picked up one time. The antigen is not known. Treatment reported: oral pan-JAK inhibitor, 5-10 mg twice daily. The sequences come from CD8+ T cells sorted from blood, collected at week 24, from a patient treated with tofacitinib. This sequence joins TRBV11-2 and TRBJ2-7; 8 nucleotides align to TRBD2. The sequence was collected from a human donor with alopecia areata. The CDR3 region is CASASGGAYEQYF. CDR3 nucleotides: TGTGCCAGCGCATCGGGGGGGGCCTACGAGCAGTACTTC.